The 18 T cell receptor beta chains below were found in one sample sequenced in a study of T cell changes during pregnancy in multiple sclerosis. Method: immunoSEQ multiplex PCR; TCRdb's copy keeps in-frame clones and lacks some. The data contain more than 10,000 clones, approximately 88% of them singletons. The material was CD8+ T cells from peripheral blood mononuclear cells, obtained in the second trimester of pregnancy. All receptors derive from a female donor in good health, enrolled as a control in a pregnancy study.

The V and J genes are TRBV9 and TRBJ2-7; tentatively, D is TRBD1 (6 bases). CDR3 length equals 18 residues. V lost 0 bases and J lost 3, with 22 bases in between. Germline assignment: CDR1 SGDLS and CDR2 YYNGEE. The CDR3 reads CASSVAGVGWGQNYEQYF. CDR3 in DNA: TGTGCCAGCAGCGTAGCAGGGGTCGGTTGGGGTCAAAACTACGAGCAGTACTTC.

Here the CDR3 reads CASRGLLGSYEQYF. Here the CDR3 DNA reads TGTGCCAGCAGGGGACTCTTGGGTTCCTACGAGCAGTACTTC. This chain connects TRBV28 to TRBJ2-7, with D possibly being TRBD2 (6 bases). Deletions cut 6 bases from V and 1 base from J, with 13 bases between. Germline V lookup: CDR1 MDHEN, CDR2 SYDVKM. This CDR3 is 14 amino acids long.

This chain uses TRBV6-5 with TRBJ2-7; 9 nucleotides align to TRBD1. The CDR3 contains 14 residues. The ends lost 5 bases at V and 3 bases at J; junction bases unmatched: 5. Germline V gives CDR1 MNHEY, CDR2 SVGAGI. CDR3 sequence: CASSAGQGNYEQYF. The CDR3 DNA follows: TGTGCCAGCAGTGCCGGACAGGGGAACTACGAGCAGTACTTC.

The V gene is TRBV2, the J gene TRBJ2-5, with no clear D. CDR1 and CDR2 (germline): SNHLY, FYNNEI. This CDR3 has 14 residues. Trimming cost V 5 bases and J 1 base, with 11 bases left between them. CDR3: CASSKSRSQETQYF. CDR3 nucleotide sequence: TGTGCCAGCAGTAAAAGCAGGTCCCAAGAGACCCAGTACTTC.

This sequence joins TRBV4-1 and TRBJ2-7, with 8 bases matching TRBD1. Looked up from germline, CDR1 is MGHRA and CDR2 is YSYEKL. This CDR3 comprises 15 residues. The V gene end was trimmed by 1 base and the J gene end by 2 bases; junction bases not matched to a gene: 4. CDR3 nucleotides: TGCGCCAGCAGCCAAGGGACAGGGAGTACCTACGAGCAGTACTTC. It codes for CASSQGTGSTYEQYF.

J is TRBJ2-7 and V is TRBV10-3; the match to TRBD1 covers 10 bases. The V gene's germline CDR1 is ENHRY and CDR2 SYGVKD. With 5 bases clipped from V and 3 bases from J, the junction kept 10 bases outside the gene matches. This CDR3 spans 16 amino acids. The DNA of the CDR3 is TGTGCCATCAGTACAATCCTGACAGGGGGCATCTACGAGCAGTACTTC. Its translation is CAISTILTGGIYEQYF.

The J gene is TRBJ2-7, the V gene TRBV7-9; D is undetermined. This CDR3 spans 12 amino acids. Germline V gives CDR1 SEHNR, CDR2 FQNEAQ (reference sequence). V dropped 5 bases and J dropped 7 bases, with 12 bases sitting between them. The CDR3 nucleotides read TGTGCCAGCAGCCCGATGGAGAAAGAGCAGTACTTC. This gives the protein CASSPMEKEQYF.

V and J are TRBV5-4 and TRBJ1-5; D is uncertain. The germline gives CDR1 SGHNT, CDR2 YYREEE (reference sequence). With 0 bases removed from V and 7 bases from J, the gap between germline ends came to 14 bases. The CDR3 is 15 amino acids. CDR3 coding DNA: TGTGCCAGCAGCTTGGGGCCCCAGGTGACCCAGCCCCAGCATTTT. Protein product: CASSLGPQVTQPQHF.

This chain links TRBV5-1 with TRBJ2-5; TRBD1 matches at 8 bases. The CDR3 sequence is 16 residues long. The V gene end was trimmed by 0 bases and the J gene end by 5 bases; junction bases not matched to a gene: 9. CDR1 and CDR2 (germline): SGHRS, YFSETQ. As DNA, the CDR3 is TGCGCCAGCAGCTTGGGCGCCAGGGGGCCGTTGGAGACCCAGTACTTC. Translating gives CASSLGARGPLETQYF.

The CDR3 bases are TGTGCCAGCAGTCTGGGCGTCGGCACTGAAGCTTTCTTT. Protein product: CASSLGVGTEAFF. V gene TRBV11-2 combines with J gene TRBJ1-1; D ambiguous. The CDR3 runs to 13 residues. Germline-derived CDR1 and CDR2 are SGHAT and FQNNGV. V shed 6 bases and J shed 4 bases, with 12 bases lying between them.

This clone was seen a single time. The CDR3 bases are TGCGCCAGCAGCCAAGTCACCGCGGGACTAGCCAAAAACATTCAGTACTTC. This encodes CASSQVTAGLAKNIQYF. V and J are TRBV4-1 and TRBJ2-4; TRBD2 might be the D (6 bases). The CDR3 is made up of 17 amino acids. The germline gives CDR1 MGHRA, CDR2 YSYEKL. Trimming took 1 base from V and 0 from J, leaving 13 bases between them.

CDR3 residues: CASSPRWLAGIIQYF. The CDR3 DNA reads TGTGCCAGCAGTCCCCGCTGGCTAGCGGGAATTATTCAGTACTTC. This chain uses TRBV27 with TRBJ2-4; TRBD2 aligns across 9 bases. Germline-derived CDR1 and CDR2 are MNHEY and SMNVEV (reference sequence). The CDR3 consists of 15 residues. The V segment lost 5 bases and the J segment 10 bases; nucleotides outside the gene matches: 12.

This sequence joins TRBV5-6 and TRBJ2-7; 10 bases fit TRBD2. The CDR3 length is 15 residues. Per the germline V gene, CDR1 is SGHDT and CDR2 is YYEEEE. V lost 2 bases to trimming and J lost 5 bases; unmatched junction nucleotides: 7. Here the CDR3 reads CASSFALAGVHEQYF. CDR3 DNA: TGTGCCAGCAGCTTCGCCCTAGCGGGGGTCCACGAGCAGTACTTC.

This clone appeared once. The CDR3 loop reads CASIQGRNNEKLFF. CDR3 nucleotides: TGTGCCAGCATACAGGGCAGGAATAATGAAAAACTGTTTTTT. The chain employs TRBV28 and TRBJ1-4, with D tentatively TRBD1 (6 bases). This CDR3 has 14 amino acids. V was trimmed by 7 bases and J by 4 bases, leaving 13 bases between them. Germline loops: CDR1 MDHEN, CDR2 SYDVKM.

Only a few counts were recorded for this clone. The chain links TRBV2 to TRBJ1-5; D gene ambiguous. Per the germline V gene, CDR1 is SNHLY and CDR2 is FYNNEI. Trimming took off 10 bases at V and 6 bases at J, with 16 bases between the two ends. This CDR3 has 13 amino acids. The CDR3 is CATEGGEGQPQHF. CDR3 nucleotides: TGTGCCACCGAAGGTGGGGAGGGTCAGCCCCAGCATTTT.

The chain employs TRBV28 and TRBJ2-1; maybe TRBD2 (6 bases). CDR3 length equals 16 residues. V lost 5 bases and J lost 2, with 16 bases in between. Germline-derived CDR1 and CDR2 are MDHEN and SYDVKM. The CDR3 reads CASSILAGITYNEQFF. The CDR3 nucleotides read TGTGCCAGCAGTATACTAGCTGGCATCACCTACAATGAGCAGTTCTTC.

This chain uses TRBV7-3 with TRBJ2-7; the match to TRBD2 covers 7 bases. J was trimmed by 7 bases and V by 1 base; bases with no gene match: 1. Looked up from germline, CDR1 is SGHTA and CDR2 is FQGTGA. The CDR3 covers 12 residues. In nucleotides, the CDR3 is TGTGCCAGCAGCTTAAACGGGAGGGAGCAGTACTTC. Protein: CASSLNGREQYF.

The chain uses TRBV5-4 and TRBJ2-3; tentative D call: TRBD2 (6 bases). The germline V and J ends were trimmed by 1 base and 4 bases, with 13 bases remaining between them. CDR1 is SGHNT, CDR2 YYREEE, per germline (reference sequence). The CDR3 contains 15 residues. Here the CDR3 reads CASSLSPGGSDTQYF. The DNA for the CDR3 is TGTGCCAGCAGCTTGTCCCCAGGAGGGTCAGATACGCAGTATTTT. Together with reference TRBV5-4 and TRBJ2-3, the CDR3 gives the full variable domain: ETGVTQSPTHLIKTRGQQVTLRCSSQSGHNTVSWYQQALGQGPQFIFQYYREEENGRGNFPPRFSGLQFPNYSSELNVNALELDDSALYLCASSLSPGGSDTQYFGPGTRLTVL.